The rows below give T cell receptor beta chains drawn from one sample of a study of PD-L1 blockade in urothelial cancer. Assay used: immunoSEQ multiplex PCR; TCRdb lists only in-frame clones, some missing. The sample records around 38,000 clones, approximately 86% being singletons. The sequenced sample was PBMCs, obtained around atezolizumab (anti-PD-L1) treatment. These receptors were collected from a man aged 55-75 years with urothelial cancer. The conserved cysteine and the conserved F or W are not part of the CDR3 here. D genes are given only for firm matches.

v_gene	j_gene	d_gene	CDR3aa
TRBV4-1	TRBJ2-7	TRBD2	ASSQDWPSGSIYEQY
TRBV9	TRBJ2-3	TRBD2	ASRPSGGATDTQY
TRBV6-5	TRBJ1-1	TRBD1	ASSSLKDRGRAF
TRBV4-2	TRBJ1-6	NA	ASSQDLGRVTSPLH
TRBV6-5	TRBJ1-1	TRBD1	ASRGQSNTEAF
TRBV5-4	TRBJ2-7	TRBD1	ASSSYRIRDSSYEQY
TRBV9	TRBJ2-2	NA	ASSVPGDPGELF
TRBV10-3	TRBJ1-4	TRBD1	AISESTGKNEKLF
TRBV5-8	TRBJ2-4	TRBD1	ASSLAGDRVLNIQY
TRBV6-5	TRBJ1-6	NA	ASSYKQDYNSPLH
TRBV2	TRBJ1-5	NA	ASSEAGQPQH
TRBV7-3	TRBJ1-2	NA	ASSLLREPTVREGYT
TRBV4-2	TRBJ1-1	NA	ASSQGGDSGEAF
TRBV11-2	TRBJ1-1	TRBD1	ASTGGTFDTEAF